This is a list of T cell receptor beta chains from one sample in a study of control samples from healthy donors and cancer patients. Repertoires were generated with immunoSEQ multiplex PCR, while TCRdb's copy carries only in-frame clones and drops some. Among 150,000 to 200,000 clones listed, about 93% were seen once. Sequencing was performed on blood. These receptors came from a man younger than 35 in good health. The CDR3 runs from the conserved cysteine through the conserved F or W. D genes are given only for firm matches. Expanded clones get a size class; other rows say once, few or many, or leave the size out.

TGTGCCAGCTCCCCTACAGTTCTGAGCTCTGGAAACACCATATATTTT	CASSPTVLSSGNTIYF	NA	TRBJ1-3	NA	TRBV18
TGTGCCAGCAGCCGGACAGGAAGTTCCTACGAGCAGTACTTC	CASSRTGSSYEQYF	TRBD1	TRBJ2-7	NA	TRBV7-6
TGTGCCAGCAGCCCGACGGGACAAGATCAAGAGACCCAGTACTTC	CASSPTGQDQETQYF	NA	TRBJ2-5	NA	TRBV9
TGTGCCAGCAGCTCACAGGGAGGCTATGGGGCCAACGTCCTGACTTTC	CASSSQGGYGANVLTF	NA	TRBJ2-6	once	TRBV7-3
TGTGCCAGCAGCTTCCAGGGGGGCGGAAACACCATATATTTT	CASSFQGGGNTIYF	TRBD1	TRBJ1-3	NA	TRBV9
TGTGCCAGCAGTTACGCTTCCCGTTGGGAGACCCAGTACTTC	CASSYASRWETQYF	NA	TRBJ2-5	NA	TRBV6-5
TGCGCCAGCAGCCTGCAATGGGGTACTGAAGCTTTCTTT	CASSLQWGTEAFF	NA	TRBJ1-1	NA	TRBV5-1
TGTGCCAGCTCACCACCGGGAGCGGGGACCCAAGAGACCCAGTACTTC	CASSPPGAGTQETQYF	TRBD2	TRBJ2-5	NA	TRBV18
TGCGCCAGCAGCGACGGACTAGCGGGGGCAGATACGCAGTATTTT	CASSDGLAGADTQYF	TRBD2	TRBJ2-3	NA	TRBV5-1
TGCAGCGTCCTCGGTAATGAAAAACTGTTTTTT	CSVLGNEKLFF	NA	TRBJ1-4	NA	TRBV29-1
TGTGCCTGGAGCGGGACAGGCGACGAGCAGTACTTC	CAWSGTGDEQYF	TRBD1	TRBJ2-7	once	TRBV30